The text below deals with one TCR beta chain. The antigen is not known. The data are from a study of identifying expanded T cells in peripheral blood. The study's findings and limits: Differentially abundant clones: approximately 1.3 between replicates, 15 to 17 at roughly 15 days, under 25 at four.

TCRdb keeps only in-frame clones here, not all; method: immunoSEQ multiplex PCR. The table shows about 80,000 clones, with about 90% occurring only once. This CDR3 is 15 amino acids long. Germline V gives CDR1 SGDLS, CDR2 YYNGEE. V shed 3 bases, J shed 4 bases, and the junction held 7 bases outside the gene matches. The TCR originated in a person aged 18-70 years in good health. Sequencing was performed on blood. The rearrangement uses TRBV9 and TRBJ1-3, with 7 bases matching TRBD1. CDR3 amino acids: CASSAEEGAGNTIYF. The CDR3 nucleotides read TGTGCCAGCAGCGCAGAGGAGGGGGCAGGAAACACCATATATTTT.